Listed here are 6 T cell receptor beta chains from one sample, sequenced in a study of blood T cell repertoires in COVID-19. Profiled with immunoSEQ multiplex PCR; TCRdb holds only in-frame clones, not every one. The table has fewer than 100,000 clones, 86% seen once; the top ten hold 10%. The sample comprised peripheral blood. These receptor sequences come from a man aged 45-65 years with acute or convalescent COVID-19.

This clone showed up just a few times. CDR3 sequence: CASSLETEAFF. The DNA of the CDR3 is TGTGCCAGCAGCTTGGAGACTGAAGCTTTCTTT. This chain links TRBV7-9 with TRBJ1-1, with D hard to call. Trimming cost V 3 bases and J 5 bases, with 4 bases left between them. The CDR3 loop spans 11 amino acids. CDR1 and CDR2 (germline): SEHNR, FQNEAQ (reference sequence). Using reference TRBV7-9 and TRBJ1-1 for the parts outside the CDR3, the full variable domain is DTGVSQNPRHKITKRGQNVTFRCDPISEHNRLYWYRQTLGQGPEFLTYFQNEAQLEKSRLLSDRFSAERPKGSFSTLEIQRTEQGDSAMYLCASSLETEAFFGQGTRLTVV.

The chain joins TRBV5-5 to TRBJ2-7; 11 bases match TRBD2. J lost 0 bases, V lost 2 bases, and 4 bases had no gene match. CDR1 and CDR2 (germline): SGHKS, YYEKEE (reference sequence). This CDR3 contains 16 residues. The CDR3 DNA follows: TGTGCCAGCAGCTTTGGGACTAGCGGCAACTCCTACGAGCAGTACTTC. Residues: CASSFGTSGNSYEQYF.

The chain has TRBV5-6 and TRBJ2-7, with 11 bases identical to TRBD1. Trimming removed 4 bases from V and 7 bases from J; junction bases left unmatched: 10. The germline V gene encodes CDR1 SGHDT and CDR2 YYEEEE. The CDR3 is 15 residues long. The CDR3 here is CASSRRRGTGGEQYF. DNA of the CDR3: TGTGCCAGCAGCCGTCGTAGGGGGACAGGGGGAGAGCAGTACTTC.

This chain uses TRBV6-5 with TRBJ1-2; D is unclear. Trimming removed 7 bases from V and 14 bases from J, with 20 bases in between. Germline assignment: CDR1 MNHEY and CDR2 SVGAGI. This CDR3 is 12 amino acids long. The CDR3 here is CASTDKTRVWTF. The DNA of the CDR3 is TGTGCCAGCACCGACAAAACACGAGTGTGGACCTTC.

Only a few counts were recorded for this clone. V is TRBV7-9 and J is TRBJ1-4; weak D call: TRBD1 (5 bases). Germline CDR1 reads SEHNR; CDR2 reads FQNEAQ (reference sequence). The CDR3 contains 15 residues. The V gene lost 5 bases and the J gene lost 8 bases, with 18 bases spanning the gap. The CDR3, as DNA: TGTGCCAGCAGCCAAGCGGGCTCTGGGGGAGAAAAACTGTTTTTT. Translating gives CASSQAGSGGEKLFF.

This clone is medium-sized in the sample. The chain recombines TRBV15 with TRBJ1-5; possibly TRBD1 for D (5 bases). The CDR3 extends over 15 amino acids. V was shortened by 7 bases and J by 6 bases, with 19 bases between the two germline ends. Germline-derived CDR1 and CDR2 are LNHNV and YYDKDF (reference sequence). The DNA of the CDR3 is TGTGCCACCACCCCAGGTGGGCAGGGTTTTCAGCCCCAGCATTTT. Protein: CATTPGGQGFQPQHF.